Below, 27 T cell receptor beta chains from the same sample are listed, as sequenced in a study of T-cell reconstitution after alpha-beta-depleted transplantation in children. Unique molecular identifiers were incorporated when the TCRbeta library was constructed. One entry per CDR3 protein results from TCRdb running MiXCR on the PCR reads. The repertoire holds fewer than 750,000 distinct CDR3 sequences, with 25% to 30% as singletons. The sequencing here drew on PBMCs, taken before TCRalphabeta/CD19-depleted stem cell transplant. The receptors originated from a boy less than two years old with Wiskott-Aldrich syndrome, due to receive a stem cell transplant.

A single count supports this clonotype. The V gene is TRBV7-8, the J gene TRBJ2-7, with D possibly TRBD1 on 5 matching bases. The CDR3 loop spans 14 amino acids. The germline gives CDR1 SGHVS, CDR2 FQNEAQ. V was trimmed by 4 bases and J by 4 bases, leaving 14 bases between them. CDR3 bases: TGTGCCAGCAGCTCTATACTGGGGCCGTACGAGCAGTACTTC. Translation gives CASSSILGPYEQYF.

This clonotype was picked up a small number of times. The chain employs TRBV25-1 and TRBJ2-1; TRBD2 matches 9 bases. The CDR3 spans 16 residues. Germline lookup yields CDR1 MGHDK and CDR2 SYGVNS. Unmatched junction bases numbered 7, after V lost 3 bases and J lost 4 bases. The CDR3 region is CASSDHETSGYNEQFF. Written as DNA, the CDR3 is TGTGCCAGCAGTGATCACGAGACTAGCGGTTACAATGAGCAGTTCTTC.

The V call is TRBV5-5, the J call TRBJ1-5; weak D call: TRBD1 (5 bases). Germline CDR1 SGHKS, CDR2 YYEKEE (reference sequence). V was pared by 4 bases and J by 0 bases, with 17 bases between. The CDR3 spans 17 residues. The CDR3 DNA sequence: TGTGCCAGCAGCCGCTCCCTCGAGGGGTATAGCAATCAGCCCCAGCATTTT. This sequence encodes CASSRSLEGYSNQPQHF.

The chain is built from TRBV5-1 and TRBJ2-1, with a tentative D call TRBD1 (5 bases). The CDR3 covers 15 residues. V shed 0 bases and J shed 2 bases, with 9 bases lying between them. Per the germline V gene, CDR1 is SGHRS and CDR2 is YFSETQ. CDR3 in DNA: TGCGCCAGCAGCTTGGCGAGACAGCCCTACAATGAGCAGTTCTTC. Its translation is CASSLARQPYNEQFF.

This clonotype was observed once. The chain links TRBV7-9 to TRBJ1-2; D may be TRBD1 (6 bases). CDR1 and CDR2 from the germline V gene are SEHNR and FQNEAQ (reference sequence). The CDR3 covers 17 residues. Trimming shortened V by 3 bases and J by 6 bases, and 23 bases separated the two germline ends. CDR3 sequence reads: CASSLGSGIDRMHGYTF. DNA of the CDR3: TGTGCCAGCAGCTTGGGAAGCGGGATAGACAGGATGCATGGCTACACCTTC.

The CDR3 region has the DNA TGTGCCAGCAGTTCCAGGACTAGCGGGAGTTTAGATACGCAGTATTTT. This encodes CASSSRTSGSLDTQYF. The chain carries TRBV27 and TRBJ2-3, with 13 bases identical to TRBD2. CDR3 length equals 16 residues. Trimming at V came to 4 bases and at J to 5 bases, leaving 6 bases not matched to a gene. Germline V lookup: CDR1 MNHEY, CDR2 SMNVEV (reference sequence).

The chain combines TRBV29-1 with TRBJ2-1, with 10 nucleotides matching TRBD2. CDR1 and CDR2 (germline): SQVTM, ANQGSEA. The CDR3 has 15 amino acids. The ends lost 6 bases at V and 5 bases at J; junction bases unmatched: 10. In DNA, the CDR3 is TGCAGCGTCAAGAGGGGTGGACTAGCGGACAATGAGCAGTTCTTC. It codes for CSVKRGGLADNEQFF.

The rearrangement links TRBV11-1 to TRBJ2-6; tentative D call: TRBD2 (6 bases). V lost 0 bases and J lost 0, with 12 bases in between. Germline lookup yields CDR1 SGHAT and CDR2 FQDESV (reference sequence). This CDR3 contains 18 residues. The chain's CDR3 is CASSLASTGDSGANVLTF. CDR3 DNA sequence: TGTGCCAGCAGCTTAGCCAGTACGGGGGACTCTGGGGCCAACGTCCTGACTTTC.

This clonotype occurred a few times. The CDR3 spells CASSLGFGTDNTGELFF. The CDR3 region has the DNA TGTGCCAGCAGCTTAGGATTCGGGACTGATAACACCGGGGAGCTGTTTTTT. The chain is built from TRBV7-8 and TRBJ2-2, with D maybe TRBD2 (6 bases). V gave up 1 base and J gave up 2 bases, with 14 bases separating them. CDR3 length: 17 amino acids. Germline loops: CDR1 SGHVS, CDR2 FQNEAQ.

V and J are TRBV12-3 or TRBV12-4 and TRBJ2-7; D is unclear. CDR3 length equals 14 residues. V shed 2 bases and J shed 3 bases, with 11 bases lying between them. CDR3 sequence reads: CASSLRSLLYEQYF. The CDR3 region has the DNA TGTGCCAGCAGTTTAAGGAGTCTCCTCTACGAGCAGTACTTC.

The rearrangement joins TRBV12-3 or TRBV12-4 to TRBJ2-5, with TRBD1 matching 7 bases. The CDR3 has 14 amino acids. Trimming took 6 bases from V and 2 from J; bases not matched to a gene: 6. The CDR3 is CASRRQGLQETQYF. As DNA, the CDR3 is TGTGCCAGCAGGAGACAGGGATTACAAGAGACCCAGTACTTC.

The chain links TRBV7-2 to TRBJ2-1; 7 bases agree with TRBD2. The CDR3 runs to 14 residues. V dropped 5 bases and J dropped 8; count of bases not matched to a gene: 9. Germline V CDR1 and CDR2: SGHTA, FQGNSA. The CDR3 nucleotides are TGTGCCAGCAGCCAAAGTAGCGGGTTCCATGAGCAGTTCTTC. This encodes CASSQSSGFHEQFF.

The V call is TRBV7-2, the J call TRBJ2-5, with D possibly TRBD2 on 7 matching bases. The CDR3 runs to 15 residues. Germline V gives CDR1 SGHTA, CDR2 FQGNSA. Trimming took off 1 base at V and 5 bases at J, with 14 bases between the two ends. The DNA of the CDR3 is TGTGCCAGCAGCTTAGGGGGCGGGGGCTGGGAGACCCAGTACTTC. Encoded protein: CASSLGGGGWETQYF.

This sequence joins TRBV7-8 and TRBJ1-5; D remains unclear. The V and J ends lost 3 bases and 4 bases respectively, with 13 bases between them. The CDR3 runs 15 residues. Germline CDR1 SGHVS, CDR2 FQNEAQ. The CDR3 spells CASSFAAAGNQPQHF. CDR3 coding DNA: TGTGCCAGCAGCTTCGCGGCAGCCGGTAATCAGCCCCAGCATTTT.

This clonotype was detected once. V gene TRBV5-1 combines with J gene TRBJ2-1; tentatively, D is TRBD1 (6 bases). CDR3 length: 12 residues. Germline V gene data show CDR1 as SGHRS and CDR2 as YFSETQ. Trimming took off 4 bases at V and 8 bases at J, with 10 bases between the two ends. CDR3 protein: CASSRDIYEQFF. The CDR3 DNA follows: TGCGCCAGCAGCCGGGACATTTATGAGCAGTTCTTC.

This sequence joins TRBV12-3 or TRBV12-4 and TRBJ2-2; the D is unclear. Between the trimmed V and J ends, which lost 2 bases and 7 bases, there was a span of 11 bases. The CDR3 is made up of 14 amino acids. CDR3 in amino acids: CASSLFKKSGELFF. The CDR3 nucleotides read TGTGCCAGCAGTTTATTCAAGAAAAGCGGGGAGCTGTTTTTT.

In its sample, this clonotype was seen a few times. The rearrangement uses TRBV5-1 and TRBJ1-1; 9 nucleotides match TRBD1. Germline-derived CDR1 and CDR2 are SGHRS and YFSETQ. After removal of 3 bases from V and 6 bases from J, the junction contained 9 bases not matched to a gene. The CDR3 runs to 15 residues. The CDR3 sequence is CASSSGQGRPAEAFF. The CDR3 nucleotides read TGCGCCAGCAGCTCGGGACAGGGTCGCCCCGCTGAAGCTTTCTTT.

This sequence joins TRBV29-1 and TRBJ2-1, with 9 bases that match TRBD1. The CDR3 has 14 residues. CDR1 is SQVTM, CDR2 ANQGSEA, per germline. V trimming: 4 bases; J trimming: 4 bases; junction bases outside the gene matches: 5. CDR3 sequence: CSVVRDRAYNEQFF. The CDR3 nucleotides are TGCAGCGTTGTCCGGGACAGGGCGTACAATGAGCAGTTCTTC.

In DNA, the CDR3 is TGTGCCAGCACCGTGGGGGGGGCGTCGGGCATGGCCTACAATGAGCAGTTCTTC. This translates into CASTVGGASGMAYNEQFF. This chain joins TRBV5-6 and TRBJ2-1, with D possibly being TRBD2 (7 bases). There are 18 residues in the CDR3. Germline values: CDR1 SGHDT, CDR2 YYEEEE. With 6 bases removed from V and 2 bases from J, the gap between germline ends came to 24 bases.

The chain has TRBV12-3 or TRBV12-4 and TRBJ2-7; D possibly corresponds to TRBD2 (7 bases). The V gene lost 1 base and the J gene lost 0 bases, with 13 bases spanning the gap. This CDR3 has 16 residues. The DNA of the CDR3 is TGTGCCAGCAGTTTAGGAGGGGGGGTACCCTCCTACGAGCAGTACTTC. It specifies CASSLGGGVPSYEQYF.

V is TRBV5-1 and J is TRBJ1-1, with a weak D call TRBD1 (6 bases). This CDR3 has 15 residues. Germline V gives CDR1 SGHRS, CDR2 YFSETQ. Trimming removed 0 bases at V and 3 bases at J, with 12 bases between. The CDR3 protein is CASSLARGEDTEAFF. DNA for the CDR3: TGCGCCAGCAGCTTGGCGAGGGGGGAGGACACTGAAGCTTTCTTT.

The V call is TRBV6-1, the J call TRBJ2-7; 14 bases match TRBD2. The CDR3 sequence is 17 residues long. With 7 bases clipped from V and 4 bases from J, the junction kept 12 bases outside the gene matches. Germline-derived CDR1 and CDR2 are MNHNS and SASEGT. The CDR3 region is CASTGLGTSGRRYEQYF. CDR3 nucleotides: TGTGCCAGCACCGGCCTCGGGACTAGCGGGAGAAGGTACGAGCAGTACTTC.

This clonotype appeared once. This sequence joins TRBV15 and TRBJ2-1; 8 bases align to TRBD2. The CDR3 consists of 15 residues. Trimming cost V 5 bases and J 5 bases; bases outside gene matches: 8. Germline V gene sequence: CDR1 LNHNV, CDR2 YYDKDF (reference sequence). CDR3 nucleotides: TGTGCCACCAGCGCGGGGACTAGGGCTGACAATGAGCAGTTCTTC. The encoded protein is CATSAGTRADNEQFF.

The chain is built from TRBV21-1 and TRBJ1-2; TRBD1 reflects the table's D call only, with no check against the DNA. TRBV21-1 is recorded as a pseudogene. The CDR3 runs to 15 residues. The CDR3, as DNA: TGTGCCAGCAGCAAAGCCCCAAAGGGGTGTTGCGGCTACACCTTC. Protein: CASSKAPKGCCGYTF.

This clonotype was seen at least ten times. The chain is built from TRBV28 and TRBJ2-2; D is unresolved. Per the germline V gene, CDR1 is MDHEN and CDR2 is SYDVKM. CDR3 size: 11 residues. Trimming stripped 6 bases from V and 7 bases from J, with 6 bases between. The CDR3 reads CASSTHGELFF. The CDR3, as DNA: TGTGCCAGCAGCACCCACGGGGAGCTGTTTTTT.

This clonotype was counted only a few times. This rearrangement joins TRBV20-1 to TRBJ1-5, with a weak D call TRBD1 (6 bases). The germline gives CDR1 DFQATT, CDR2 SNEGSKA (reference sequence). The CDR3 has 13 amino acids. V was trimmed by 6 bases and J by 1 base, leaving 10 bases between them. In DNA, the CDR3 is TGCAGTGCCAACAGGGACAGCAATCAGCCCCAGCATTTT. Its translation: CSANRDSNQPQHF.

This clonotype was found a few times. This rearrangement joins TRBV3-1 to TRBJ1-2, with 10 positions matching TRBD1. The J segment lost 4 bases and the V segment lost 3 bases, leaving 2 bases of the junction unmatched. The CDR3 is 14 amino acids. Germline CDR1 reads LGHDT; CDR2 reads YNNKEL (reference sequence). As DNA, the CDR3 is TGTGCCAGCAGCCAGGGGGACAGGGGCTATGGCTACACCTTC. Its translation: CASSQGDRGYGYTF.